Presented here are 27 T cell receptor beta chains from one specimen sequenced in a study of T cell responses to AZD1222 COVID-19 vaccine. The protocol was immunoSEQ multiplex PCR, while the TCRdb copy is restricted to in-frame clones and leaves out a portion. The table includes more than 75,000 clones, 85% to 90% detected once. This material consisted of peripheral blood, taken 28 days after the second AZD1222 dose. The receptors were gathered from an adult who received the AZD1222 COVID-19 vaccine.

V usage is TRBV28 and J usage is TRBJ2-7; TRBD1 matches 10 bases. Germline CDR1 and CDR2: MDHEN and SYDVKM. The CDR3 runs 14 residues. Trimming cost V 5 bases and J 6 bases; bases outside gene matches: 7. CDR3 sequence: CASSIGQGVGEQYF. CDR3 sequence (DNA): TGTGCCAGCAGTATAGGACAGGGGGTTGGCGAGCAGTACTTC.

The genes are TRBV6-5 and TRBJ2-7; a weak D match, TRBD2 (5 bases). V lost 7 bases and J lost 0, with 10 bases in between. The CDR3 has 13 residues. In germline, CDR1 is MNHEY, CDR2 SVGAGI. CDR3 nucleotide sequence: TGTGCCAGCACTAGAGGGATCTCCTACGAGCAGTACTTC. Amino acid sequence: CASTRGISYEQYF.

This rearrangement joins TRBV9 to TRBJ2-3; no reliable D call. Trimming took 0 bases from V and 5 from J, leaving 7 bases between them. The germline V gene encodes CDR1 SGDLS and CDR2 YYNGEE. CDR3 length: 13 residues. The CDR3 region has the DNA TGTGCCAGCAGCGTAGTGGACCTAGATACGCAGTATTTT. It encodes CASSVVDLDTQYF.

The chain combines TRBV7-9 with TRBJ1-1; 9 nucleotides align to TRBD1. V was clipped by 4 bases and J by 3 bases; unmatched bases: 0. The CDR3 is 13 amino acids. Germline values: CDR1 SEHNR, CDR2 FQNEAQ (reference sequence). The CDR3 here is CASSWTGDTEAFF. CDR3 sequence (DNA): TGTGCCAGCAGCTGGACAGGGGACACTGAAGCTTTCTTT. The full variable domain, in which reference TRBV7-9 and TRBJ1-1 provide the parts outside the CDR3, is DTGVSQNPRHKITKRGQNVTFRCDPISEHNRLYWYRQTLGQGPEFLTYFQNEAQLEKSRLLSDRFSAERPKGSFSTLEIQRTEQGDSAMYLCASSWTGDTEAFFGQGTRLTVV.

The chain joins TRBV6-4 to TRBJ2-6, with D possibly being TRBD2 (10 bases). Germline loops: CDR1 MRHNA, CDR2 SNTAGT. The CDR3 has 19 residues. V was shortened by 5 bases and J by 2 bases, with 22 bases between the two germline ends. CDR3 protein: CASSPLGTGTSAGANVLTF. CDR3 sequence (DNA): TGTGCCAGCAGTCCCCTCGGGACAGGGACTAGCGCTGGGGCCAACGTCCTGACTTTC.

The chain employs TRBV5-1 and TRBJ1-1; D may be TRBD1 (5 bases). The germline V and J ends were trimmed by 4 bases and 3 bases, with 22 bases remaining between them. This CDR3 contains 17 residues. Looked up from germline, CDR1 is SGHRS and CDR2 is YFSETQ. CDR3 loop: CASSGSRDGSGDTEAFF. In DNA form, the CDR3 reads TGCGCCAGCAGCGGAAGCAGGGACGGGTCGGGGGACACTGAAGCTTTCTTT.

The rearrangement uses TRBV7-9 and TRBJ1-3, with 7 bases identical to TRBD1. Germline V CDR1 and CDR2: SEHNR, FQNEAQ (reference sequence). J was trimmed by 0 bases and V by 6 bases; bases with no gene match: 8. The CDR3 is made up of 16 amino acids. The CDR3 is CASSLGGQNSGNTIYF. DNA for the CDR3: TGTGCCAGCAGTTTGGGGGGACAGAACTCTGGAAACACCATATATTTT.

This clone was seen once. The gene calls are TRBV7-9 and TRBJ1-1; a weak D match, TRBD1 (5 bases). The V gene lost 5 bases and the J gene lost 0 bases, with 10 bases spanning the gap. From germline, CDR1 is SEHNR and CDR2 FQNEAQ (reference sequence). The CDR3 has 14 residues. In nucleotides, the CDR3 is TGTGCCAGCAGCCCCAGGGTAATGAACACTGAAGCTTTCTTT. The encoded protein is CASSPRVMNTEAFF.

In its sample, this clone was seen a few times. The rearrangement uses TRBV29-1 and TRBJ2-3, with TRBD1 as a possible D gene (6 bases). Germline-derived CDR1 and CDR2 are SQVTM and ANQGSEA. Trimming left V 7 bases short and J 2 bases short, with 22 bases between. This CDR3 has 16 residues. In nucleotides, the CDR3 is TGCAGCGGGTACACCGGGACAAAAAGTTCCACAGATACGCAGTATTTT. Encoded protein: CSGYTGTKSSTDTQYF.

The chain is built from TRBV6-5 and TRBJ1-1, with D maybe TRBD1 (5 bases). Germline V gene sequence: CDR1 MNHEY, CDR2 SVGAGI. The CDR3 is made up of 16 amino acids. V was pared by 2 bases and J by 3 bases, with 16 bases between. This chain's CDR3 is CASSYRWGGKDTEAFF. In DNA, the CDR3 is TGTGCCAGCAGTTACCGTTGGGGGGGGAAGGACACTGAAGCTTTCTTT.

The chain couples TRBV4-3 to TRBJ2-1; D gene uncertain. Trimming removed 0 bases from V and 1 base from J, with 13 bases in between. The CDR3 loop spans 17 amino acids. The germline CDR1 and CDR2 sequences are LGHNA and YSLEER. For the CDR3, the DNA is TGCGCCAGCAGCCAAGAATTGACCAGGAGTTCCTACAATGAGCAGTTCTTC. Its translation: CASSQELTRSSYNEQFF.

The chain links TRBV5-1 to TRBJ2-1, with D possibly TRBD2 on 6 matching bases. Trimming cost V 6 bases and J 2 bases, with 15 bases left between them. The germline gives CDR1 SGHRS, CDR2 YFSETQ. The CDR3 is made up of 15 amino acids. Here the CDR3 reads CASTLSGTAYNEQFF. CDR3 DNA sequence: TGCGCCAGCACCCTCTCCGGGACTGCCTACAATGAGCAGTTCTTC.

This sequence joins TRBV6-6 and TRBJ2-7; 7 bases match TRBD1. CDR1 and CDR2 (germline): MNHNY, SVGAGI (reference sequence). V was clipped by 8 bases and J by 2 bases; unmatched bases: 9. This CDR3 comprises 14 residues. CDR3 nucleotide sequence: TGTGCCAGCCTCCCAGGCACAGGGGCCTACGAGCAGTACTTC. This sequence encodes CASLPGTGAYEQYF.

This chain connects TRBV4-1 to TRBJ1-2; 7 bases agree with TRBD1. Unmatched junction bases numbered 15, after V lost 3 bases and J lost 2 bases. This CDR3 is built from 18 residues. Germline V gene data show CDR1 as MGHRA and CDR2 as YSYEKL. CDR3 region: CASSHARVQGGINYGYTF. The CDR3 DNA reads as TGCGCCAGCAGCCATGCCCGGGTCCAGGGGGGCATCAACTATGGCTACACCTTC.

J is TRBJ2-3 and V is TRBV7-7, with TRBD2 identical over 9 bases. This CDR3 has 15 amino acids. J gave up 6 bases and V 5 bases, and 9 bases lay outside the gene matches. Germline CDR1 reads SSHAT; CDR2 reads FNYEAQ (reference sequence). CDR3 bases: TGTGCCAGCAGCCCGATAGCGGGAGCGGGGGATACGCAGTATTTT. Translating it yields CASSPIAGAGDTQYF.

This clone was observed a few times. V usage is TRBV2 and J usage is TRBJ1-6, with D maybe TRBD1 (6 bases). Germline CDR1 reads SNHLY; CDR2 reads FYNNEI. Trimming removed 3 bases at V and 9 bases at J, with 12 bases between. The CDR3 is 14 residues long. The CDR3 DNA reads TGTGCCAGCAGTGATCAGGGGTTTACTTCACCCCTCCACTTT. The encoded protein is CASSDQGFTSPLHF.

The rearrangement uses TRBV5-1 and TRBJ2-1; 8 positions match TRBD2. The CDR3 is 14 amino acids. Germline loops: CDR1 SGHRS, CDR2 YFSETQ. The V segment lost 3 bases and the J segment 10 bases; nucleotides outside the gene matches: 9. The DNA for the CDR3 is TGCGCCAGCAGCTACGGGACTAGTAGTATGGAGCAGTTCTTC. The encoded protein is CASSYGTSSMEQFF.

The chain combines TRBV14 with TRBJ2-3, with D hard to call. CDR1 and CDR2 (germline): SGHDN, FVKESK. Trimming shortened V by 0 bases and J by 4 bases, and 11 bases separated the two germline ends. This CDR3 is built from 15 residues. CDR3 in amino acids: CASSQDQIRSDTQYF. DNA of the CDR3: TGTGCCAGCAGCCAAGACCAAATCAGGTCAGATACGCAGTATTTT.

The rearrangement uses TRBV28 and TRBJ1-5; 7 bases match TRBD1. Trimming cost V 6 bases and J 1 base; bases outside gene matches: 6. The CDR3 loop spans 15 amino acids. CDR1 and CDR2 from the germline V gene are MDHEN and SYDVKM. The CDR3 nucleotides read TGTGCCAGCAGGGGAGGGGGCGGGAGCAATCAGCCCCAGCATTTT. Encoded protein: CASRGGGGSNQPQHF.

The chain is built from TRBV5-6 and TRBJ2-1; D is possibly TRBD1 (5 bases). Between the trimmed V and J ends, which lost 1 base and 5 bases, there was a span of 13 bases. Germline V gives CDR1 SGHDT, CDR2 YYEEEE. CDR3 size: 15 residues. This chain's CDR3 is CASSLQGAINNEQFF. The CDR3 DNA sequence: TGTGCCAGCAGCTTGCAGGGCGCAATAAACAATGAGCAGTTCTTC.

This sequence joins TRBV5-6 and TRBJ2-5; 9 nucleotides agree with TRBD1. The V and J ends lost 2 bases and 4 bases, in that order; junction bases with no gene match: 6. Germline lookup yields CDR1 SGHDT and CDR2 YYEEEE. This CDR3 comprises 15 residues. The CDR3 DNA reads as TGTGCCAGCAGCTTCCGGACAGGGGCGGGAGAGACCCAGTACTTC. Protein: CASSFRTGAGETQYF.

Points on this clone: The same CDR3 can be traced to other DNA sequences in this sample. The CDR3 coding sequence is TGTGCCAGCAGTTTTCTGAGCAATCAGCCCCAGCATTTT. It encodes CASSFLSNQPQHF. The genes are TRBV28 and TRBJ1-5; D uncertain. CDR1 is MDHEN and CDR2 is SYDVKM in the germline V gene. The V end was cut by 3 bases, the J end by 1 base, with 4 bases between. This CDR3 contains 13 residues.

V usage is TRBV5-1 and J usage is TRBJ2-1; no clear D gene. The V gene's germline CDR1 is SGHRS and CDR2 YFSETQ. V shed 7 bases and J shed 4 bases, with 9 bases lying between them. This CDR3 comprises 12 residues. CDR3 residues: CASWTEYNEQFF. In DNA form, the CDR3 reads TGCGCCAGCTGGACGGAATACAATGAGCAGTTCTTC.

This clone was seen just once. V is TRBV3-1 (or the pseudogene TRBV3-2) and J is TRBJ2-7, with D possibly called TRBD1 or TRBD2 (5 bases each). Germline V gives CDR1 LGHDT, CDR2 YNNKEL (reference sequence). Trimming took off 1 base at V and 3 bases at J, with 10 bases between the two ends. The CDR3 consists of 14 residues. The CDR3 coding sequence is TGTGCCAGCAGCCAAGCTCAGGGACGCTACGAGCAGTACTTC. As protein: CASSQAQGRYEQYF.

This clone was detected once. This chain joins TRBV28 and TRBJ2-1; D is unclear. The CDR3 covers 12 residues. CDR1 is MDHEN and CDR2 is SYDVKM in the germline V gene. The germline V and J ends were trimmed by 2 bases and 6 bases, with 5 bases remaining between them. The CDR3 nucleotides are TGTGCCAGCAGTTTAAGAACCAATGAGCAGTTCTTC. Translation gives CASSLRTNEQFF. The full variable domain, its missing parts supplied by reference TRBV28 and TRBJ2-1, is DVKVTQSSRYLVKRTGEKVFLECVQDMDHENMFWYRQDPGLGLRLIYFSYDVKMKEKGDIPEGYSVSREKKERFSLILESASTNQTSMYLCASSLRTNEQFFGPGTRLTVL.

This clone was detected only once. The CDR3 is CASSDRAGGGQPQHF. In DNA form, the CDR3 reads TGTGCCAGCAGTGATCGGGCAGGGGGAGGTCAGCCCCAGCATTTT. The chain links TRBV2 to TRBJ1-5; TRBD1 aligns across 7 bases. Per germline, CDR1 SNHLY and CDR2 FYNNEI. J gave up 6 bases and V 3 bases, and 8 bases lay outside the gene matches. The length of the CDR3 is 15 residues.

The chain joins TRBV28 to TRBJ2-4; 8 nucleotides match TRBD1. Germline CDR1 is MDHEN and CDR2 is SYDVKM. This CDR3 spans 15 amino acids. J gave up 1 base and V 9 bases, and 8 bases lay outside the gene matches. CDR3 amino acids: CASQGAGTAKNIQYF. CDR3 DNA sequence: TGTGCCAGTCAGGGGGCAGGCACCGCCAAAAACATTCAGTACTTC.